Presented here are 21 T cell receptor beta chains from one specimen sequenced in a study of siplizumab effects on memory and regulatory T cells. Assay: immunoSEQ multiplex PCR; the TCRdb copy retains only in-frame clones and omits some. The sample yields 94,000 or so clones, around 97% seen once. The sequenced material came from naive CD4+ T cells sorted from blood. These receptors came from a human donor in good health.

The chain recombines TRBV19 with TRBJ2-2; D unresolved. CDR1 LNHDA and CDR2 SQIVND come from the germline V gene (reference sequence). Between the trimmed V and J ends, which lost 3 bases and 3 bases, there was a span of 8 bases. CDR3 length: 14 amino acids. DNA of the CDR3: TGTGCCAGTAGTATTGTGGCCTACACCGGGGAGCTGTTTTTT. Translating it yields CASSIVAYTGELFF. Full variable domain (rest looked up from reference TRBV19 and TRBJ2-2): DGGITQSPKYLFRKEGQNVTLSCEQNLNHDAMYWYRQDPGQGLRLIYYSQIVNDFQKGDIAEGYSVSREKKESFPLTVTSAQKNPTAFYLCASSIVAYTGELFFGEGSRLTVL.

This chain uses TRBV5-4 with TRBJ2-5; D is perhaps TRBD1 or TRBD2 (5 bases each). V lost 4 bases and J 1 base, leaving 14 bases between the germline ends. In germline, CDR1 is SGHNT, CDR2 YYREEE (reference sequence). The length of the CDR3 is 15 residues. CDR3 in amino acids: CASSLDPGAQETQYF. The DNA of the CDR3 is TGTGCCAGCAGCCTGGACCCCGGGGCCCAAGAGACCCAGTACTTC.

The chain uses TRBV19 and TRBJ2-5, with 9 bases identical to TRBD1. Germline CDR1 LNHDA, CDR2 SQIVND (reference sequence). V gave up 5 bases and J gave up 4 bases; unmatched junction bases: 11. CDR3 length: 16 residues. CDR3 residues: CASSPTHRGRGETQYF. As DNA, the CDR3 is TGTGCCAGTAGTCCGACACACAGGGGGCGCGGAGAGACCCAGTACTTC.

J is TRBJ2-7 and V is TRBV18; D tentatively fits TRBD1 or TRBD2 (5 bases each). Trimming pared 6 bases from V and 5 bases from J, leaving 14 bases between. Looked up from germline, CDR1 is KGHSH and CDR2 is LQKENI. The CDR3 has 13 amino acids. CDR3 sequence reads: CASSPWGIDEQYF. In nucleotides, the CDR3 is TGTGCCAGCTCCCCTTGGGGGATCGACGAGCAGTACTTC.

Only one count was recorded for this clone. The chain carries TRBV14 and TRBJ2-1; 9 bases are shared with TRBD2. V trimming: 2 bases; J trimming: 7 bases; junction bases outside the gene matches: 6. CDR3 length: 15 amino acids. In germline, CDR1 is SGHDN, CDR2 FVKESK. CDR3 DNA: TGTGCCAGCAGCCAACCGGGACTAGCTCGGAATGAGCAGTTCTTC. This sequence encodes CASSQPGLARNEQFF.

The chain is built from TRBV7-2 and TRBJ2-7, with D possibly called TRBD1 or TRBD2 (5 bases each). Germline CDR1 SGHTA, CDR2 FQGNSA. This CDR3 comprises 14 residues. V shed 5 bases and J shed 7 bases, with 18 bases lying between them. In DNA, the CDR3 is TGTGCCAGCAGCCCCGAGGGGCCCCCGAGGGAGCAGTACTTC. Residues: CASSPEGPPREQYF.

This rearrangement joins TRBV11-3 to TRBJ2-1, with D hard to call. This CDR3 spans 12 amino acids. The germline V gene encodes CDR1 SGHNT and CDR2 YENEEA. The ends were cut back, 1 base at V and 7 bases at J, with 5 bases in the middle. CDR3 loop: CASSLGWNEQFF. The CDR3 nucleotides are TGTGCCAGCAGCTTAGGATGGAATGAGCAGTTCTTC.

The V and J genes are TRBV7-8 and TRBJ2-3, with D maybe TRBD1 (6 bases). Trimming left V 5 bases short and J 8 bases short, with 17 bases between. The length of the CDR3 is 14 residues. Germline CDR1 SGHVS, CDR2 FQNEAQ. CDR3 sequence reads: CASSQQGVLGTQYF. Here the CDR3 DNA reads TGTGCCAGCAGCCAACAGGGTGTCCTCGGTACGCAGTATTTT.

This chain uses TRBV7-9 with TRBJ2-7; 7 bases fit TRBD1. Germline V gives CDR1 SEHNR, CDR2 FQNEAQ (reference sequence). The CDR3 consists of 15 residues. Trimming cost V 5 bases and J 3 bases; bases outside gene matches: 10. The CDR3 reads CASSPSDRTNYEQYF. For the CDR3, the DNA is TGTGCCAGCAGCCCCTCGGACAGGACAAACTACGAGCAGTACTTC. The full variable domain, with the rest looked up from reference TRBV7-9 and TRBJ2-7, is DTGVSQNPRHKITKRGQNVTFRCDPISEHNRLYWYRQTLGQGPEFLTYFQNEAQLEKSRLLSDRFSAERPKGSFSTLEIQRTEQGDSAMYLCASSPSDRTNYEQYFGPGTRLTVT.

This CDR3 reads CASSDRVGEDTQYF. The CDR3 DNA follows: TGTGCCAGCAGTGACAGGGTTGGAGAAGATACGCAGTATTTT. V is TRBV6-5 and J is TRBJ2-3; TRBD1 aligns across 7 bases. Germline CDR1 is MNHEY and CDR2 is SVGAGI. The J segment lost 5 bases and the V segment lost 5 bases, leaving 7 bases of the junction unmatched. The CDR3 runs 14 residues.

The chain uses TRBV7-2 and TRBJ2-2, with no clear D. Germline CDR1 and CDR2: SGHTA and FQGNSA. The V and J ends lost 4 bases and 8 bases respectively, with 5 bases between them. The CDR3 is 11 amino acids. The CDR3 here is CASSSKGELFF. The CDR3 bases are TGTGCCAGCAGCTCAAAGGGGGAGCTGTTTTTT.

The V gene is TRBV5-1, the J gene TRBJ2-3; TRBD2 aligns across 7 bases. The V and J ends lost 0 bases and 7 bases, in that order; junction bases with no gene match: 2. This CDR3 spans 13 amino acids. Germline CDR1 and CDR2: SGHRS and YFSETQ. The CDR3 nucleotides are TGCGCCAGCAGCTTGGCTAGCGGATATACGCAGTATTTT. It specifies CASSLASGYTQYF.

The CDR3 spells CASRGEQRNQPQHF. CDR3 in DNA: TGTGCCAGCAGAGGGGAACAGAGAAATCAGCCCCAGCATTTT. V usage is TRBV28 and J usage is TRBJ1-5, with D maybe TRBD1 (5 bases). The CDR3 is made up of 14 amino acids. The V gene's germline CDR1 is MDHEN and CDR2 SYDVKM. V shed 6 bases and J shed 4 bases, with 13 bases lying between them.

The chain carries TRBV30 and TRBJ1-2; D uncertain. The V end was cut by 0 bases, the J end by 1 base, with 6 bases between. The CDR3 contains 13 residues. The germline V gene encodes CDR1 GTSNPN and CDR2 SVGIG (reference sequence). CDR3 amino acids: CAWSVVFNYGYTF. The DNA for the CDR3 is TGTGCCTGGAGTGTCGTGTTTAACTATGGCTACACCTTC.

The V call is TRBV5-4, the J call TRBJ1-1; D perhaps matches TRBD1 (6 bases). The CDR3 spans 17 residues. The germline gives CDR1 SGHNT, CDR2 YYREEE (reference sequence). V was trimmed by 3 bases and J by 1 base, leaving 19 bases between them. CDR3 nucleotide sequence: TGTGCCAGCAGCTCAGGGGCGGGTTTAATGGGGAACACTGAAGCTTTCTTT. It codes for CASSSGAGLMGNTEAFF. Filled out from reference TRBV5-4 and TRBJ1-1, the complete variable domain reads ETGVTQSPTHLIKTRGQQVTLRCSSQSGHNTVSWYQQALGQGPQFIFQYYREEENGRGNFPPRFSGLQFPNYSSELNVNALELDDSALYLCASSSGAGLMGNTEAFFGQGTRLTVV.

The chain has TRBV19 and TRBJ2-3; no reliable D call. The CDR3 has 13 residues. Germline V gene data show CDR1 as LNHDA and CDR2 as SQIVND (reference sequence). V shed 9 bases and J shed 0 bases, with 10 bases lying between them. The CDR3 loop reads CARETESTDTQYF. The CDR3 region has the DNA TGTGCCAGGGAGACGGAAAGCACAGATACGCAGTATTTT.

The V gene is TRBV4-1, the J gene TRBJ1-2; TRBD1 is a possible D gene (5 bases). V was trimmed by 3 bases and J by 7 bases, leaving 21 bases between them. This CDR3 has 16 residues. Germline-derived CDR1 and CDR2 are MGHRA and YSYEKL. CDR3 coding DNA: TGCGCCAGCAGCCAGAGGGAGGGGATAGGGACGGGTGGCTACACCTTC. It encodes CASSQREGIGTGGYTF.

The chain joins TRBV5-4 to TRBJ2-1; perhaps TRBD2 as D (5 bases). Looked up from germline, CDR1 is SGHNT and CDR2 is YYREEE (reference sequence). Trimming shortened V by 0 bases and J by 5 bases, and 15 bases separated the two germline ends. The CDR3 extends over 16 amino acids. DNA of the CDR3: TGTGCCAGCAGCTTGGTAGGACTCCCTGTTCACAATGAGCAGTTCTTC. This codes for CASSLVGLPVHNEQFF.

This clone was observed once. This chain uses TRBV6-1 with TRBJ2-5, with TRBD1 as a possible D gene (6 bases). The assigned J gene may be wrong: the sequence end matches TRBJ2-7 better. The CDR3 runs 12 residues. Germline V gene data show CDR1 as MNHNS and CDR2 as SASEGT. The CDR3, as DNA: TGTGCCAGCAGGGGGGCGTTCTACGAGCAGTACTTC. It translates to CASRGAFYEQYF.

This chain links TRBV19 with TRBJ1-4, with 8 nucleotides matching TRBD1. The CDR3 is 16 residues long. V was pared by 7 bases and J by 3 bases, with 10 bases of the junction left unmatched. The germline V gene has CDR1 LNHDA and CDR2 SQIVND (reference sequence). CDR3 protein: CASTTRGRGANEKLFF. CDR3 coding DNA: TGTGCCAGTACGACCAGGGGGCGCGGAGCTAATGAAAAACTGTTTTTT. The complete variable domain, with remaining parts taken from reference TRBV19 and TRBJ1-4, reads DGGITQSPKYLFRKEGQNVTLSCEQNLNHDAMYWYRQDPGQGLRLIYYSQIVNDFQKGDIAEGYSVSREKKESFPLTVTSAQKNPTAFYLCASTTRGRGANEKLFFGSGTQLSVL.

This chain joins TRBV6-5 and TRBJ2-1; 8 nucleotides agree with TRBD1. The CDR3 is 15 residues long. V was pared by 6 bases and J by 7 bases, with 11 bases of the junction left unmatched. Germline V gene data show CDR1 as MNHEY and CDR2 as SVGAGI. The CDR3 here is CASSPRTGRFNEQFF. In DNA, the CDR3 is TGTGCCAGCAGCCCCAGGACAGGGAGGTTTAATGAGCAGTTCTTC.